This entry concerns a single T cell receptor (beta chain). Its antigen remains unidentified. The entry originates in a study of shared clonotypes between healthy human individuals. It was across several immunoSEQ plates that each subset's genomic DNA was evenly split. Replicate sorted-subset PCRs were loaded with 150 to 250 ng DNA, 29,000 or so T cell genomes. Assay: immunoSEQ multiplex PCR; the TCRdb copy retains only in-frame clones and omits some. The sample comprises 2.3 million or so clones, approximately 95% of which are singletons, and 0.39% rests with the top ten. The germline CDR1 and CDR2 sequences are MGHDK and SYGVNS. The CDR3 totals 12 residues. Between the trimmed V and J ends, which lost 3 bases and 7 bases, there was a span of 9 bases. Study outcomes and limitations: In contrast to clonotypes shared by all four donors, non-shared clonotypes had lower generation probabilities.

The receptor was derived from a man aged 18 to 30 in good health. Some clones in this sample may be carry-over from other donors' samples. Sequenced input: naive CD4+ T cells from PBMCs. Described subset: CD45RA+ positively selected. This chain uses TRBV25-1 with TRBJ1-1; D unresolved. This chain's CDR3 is CASSDLGIEAFF. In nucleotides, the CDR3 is TGTGCCAGCAGTGATTTGGGAATTGAAGCTTTCTTT.